The T cell receptor beta chain described here comes from a study of technical replicates of blood from a handful of donors. V lost 4 bases and J lost 3; bases outside the gene matches: 10. This CDR3 has 16 amino acids. Germline CDR1 SGHKS, CDR2 YYEKEE (reference sequence). The repertoire was sequenced with immunoSEQ multiplex PCR; TCRdb's copy has only in-frame clones and lacks some. Of 55,000 to 70,000 clones in the sample, nearly 90% were seen once. The origin of this receptor is a human donor in good health. Some clones in this sample may be carry-over from other donors' samples. The sequencing sample was made of PBMCs. The chain is built from TRBV5-5 and TRBJ1-5; 7 nucleotides match TRBD1. CDR3 sequence (DNA): TGTGCCAGCAGCGCCACTCAGACAGGGATCAATCAGCCCCAGCATTTT. Its translation: CASSATQTGINQPQHF.